This TCR beta chain was profiled in a study of blood T cell repertoires in COVID-19 (dated by TCRdb to about 2020). Broadly, across the study: Samples from collaborators originated in the United States, Italy and Spain and spanned both the acute and convalescent phases of COVID-19. The material from the prospective study consisted of cDNA or gDNA derived from T cells, B-cell-depleted T cells, or PBMCs. The dataset comprised deeply sampled blood TCRbeta repertoires from subjects exposed to, actively infected with, or recovered from COVID-19. A freely available public database, intended as a resource for researchers studying the immune response to SARS-CoV-2, is where the repertoires were released. The samples were drawn from the first 160 participants of the ongoing ImmuneRACE study and from 1,254 subjects provided by 6 global collaborators. The sample metadata nearly always contained a de-identified subject ID, COVID-19 status, age in years and sex. HLA class I and class II types, where available, came from metadata supplied by the sample provider rather than from assay-based typing.

The germline V gene (reference sequence) supplies CDR1 LNHDA and CDR2 SQIVND. The CDR3, from cysteine to phenylalanine, totals 13 residues. CDR3 DNA is the only sequence kept; it has 39 bases, read in frame from the first base. The V and J ends are trimmed by 8 bases and 0 bases, leaving 11 bases between them. With regard to this clone: Its antigen is not yet known. No clone much larger than this one lies a single base away; base qualities are absent.

TCRbeta CDR3 regions were amplified from genomic DNA by means of the immunoSEQ Assay, a bias-controlled multiplex PCR. The paper's data handling went like this. Nucleated cell counts per sample were estimated from amplification of reference gene primers within the assay. To quantify the absolute abundance of each unique TCRbeta CDR3 rearrangement, sequence reads were collapsed and filtered. For each sample, productive Simpson clonality was calculated as the square root of Simpson's diversity index over productive rearrangements. The source is immuneACCESS, and TCRdb retained only in-frame sequences with V and J called. Part of the clones is not carried over; for the studies checked, unresolved V genes explain less than half of this, and the remainder is unexplained. V, J and clone size are taken as reported in that table, and D and trimming were inferred from the DNA itself. Recorded for this sample are 250,000 to 350,000 clones; roughly 90% of them occurred a single time. The top ten hold under 15% of the sample.

Summary of the overall study and its limitations: How much clinical and demographic metadata was included differed by source and by participant, and the metadata was provided uncurated.

Whole blood was collected in K2EDTA tubes by collaborating institutions according to the institutions' own protocols. Collaborator samples were shipped for TCRbeta analysis as frozen whole blood, isolated PBMCs, or DNA extracted from either sample type. The TCR sequence derives from a woman between 55 and 75 years old with acute or convalescent COVID-19. Sequenced input: peripheral blood. The sequence joins TRBV19 to TRBJ2-7, with a weak D call of TRBD1 (6 bases match). The CDR3 in this case is CASRDKSSYEQYF. The base sequence is TGTGCCAGTCGGGACAAAAGCTCCTACGAGCAGTACTTC.